The 10 T cell receptor beta chains listed next were all sequenced from one sample in a study of blood T cells in healthy people across ages. It was with a sample-barcoded 5' primer and a J-beta primer mix that a second PCR of about 7 to 12 cycles was run. Each CDR3 protein is one row after TCRdb ran MiXCR on the 5' RACE reads. The table includes more than 650,000 distinct CDR3 sequences, about a quarter detected once. This same sample was also part of a study on T cells of mothers and their children.

Material: blood. Every receptor here comes from a boy between 10 and 17 years old in good health.

J is TRBJ1-2 and V is TRBV30; D remains unclear. The J call is uncertain, as TRBJ2-5 better fits the DNA end. The germline V gene has CDR1 GTSNPN and CDR2 SVGIG (reference sequence). CDR3 length equals 12 residues. Here the CDR3 DNA reads TGTGCCTGGAGCCCTGTCCTGGGCTCCCAGTACTTC. It is translated as CAWSPVLGSQYF.

This clonotype was found once. The rearrangement joins TRBV7-3 to TRBJ2-5; TRBD2 matches 8 bases. The V gene end was trimmed by 5 bases and the J gene end by 5 bases; junction bases not matched to a gene: 10. Germline lookup yields CDR1 SGHTA and CDR2 FQGTGA. The CDR3 spans 15 residues. CDR3 residues: CASSPAGGAEETQYF. The DNA of the CDR3 is TGTGCCAGCAGCCCAGCCGGGGGGGCTGAGGAGACCCAGTACTTC.

This sequence joins TRBV20-1 and TRBJ1-1, with D possibly TRBD1 on 6 matching bases. The V and J ends lost 3 bases and 7 bases respectively, with 15 bases between them. From germline, CDR1 is DFQATT and CDR2 SNEGSKA (reference sequence). The CDR3 totals 13 residues. CDR3 coding DNA: TGCAGTGCTAGGTCAGGGGACCGAAGTGAAGCTTTCTTT. This codes for CSARSGDRSEAFF.

The CDR3 DNA follows: TGTGCCATCAGGGGGGGAAACAAAAACATTCAGTACTTC. Residues: CAIRGGNKNIQYF. The chain links TRBV10-3 to TRBJ2-4; tentative D call: TRBD2 (6 bases). Germline V gene lookup returns CDR1 ENHRY and CDR2 SYGVKD. V was shortened by 6 bases and J by 3 bases, with 9 bases between the two germline ends. This CDR3 comprises 13 residues.

Comment on this clonotype: The junction differs from germline at one of its ends, possibly a read error. The rearrangement uses TRBV5-1 and TRBJ2-7; weak D call: TRBD1 (6 bases). CDR1 and CDR2 from the germline V gene are SGHRS and YFSETQ. The CDR3 loop spans 16 amino acids. The CDR3 coding sequence is TGCGTCAGCAGCTTGCGTTCCGGACAGAGCTCCTACGAGCAGTACTTC. It translates to CVSSLRSGQSSYEQYF.

With respect to this clonotype: Because it lacks the conserved phenylalanine or tryptophan at the end, this CDR3 is likely a read error. Here the CDR3 reads CSVDSGGYYNEQFI. The CDR3 nucleotides read TGCAGCGTGGATAGCGGGGGGTACTACAATGAGCAGTTCATC. The chain carries TRBV29-1 and TRBJ2-1, with 10 nucleotides matching TRBD2. Germline V gene data show CDR1 as SQVTM and CDR2 as ANQGSEA. This CDR3 contains 14 residues. Losses at the gene ends were 6 bases for V and 3 bases for J; bases not matched to a gene: 5.

In this sample, this clonotype turned up a few times. A junction boundary mismatches the germline segment, possibly from a read error. The V gene is TRBV5-1, the J gene TRBJ2-5; D is unclear. The germline V gene has CDR1 SGHRS and CDR2 YFSETQ. CDR3 length: 11 amino acids. In DNA form, the CDR3 reads TGCGCCGGCAGCTTGGGAGAGACCCAGTACTTC. As protein: CAGSLGETQYF.

This clonotype was seen only a few times. This rearrangement joins TRBV29-1 to TRBJ1-1, with 9 positions matching TRBD1. From germline, CDR1 is SQVTM and CDR2 ANQGSEA. CDR3 length: 14 amino acids. V was pared by 7 bases and J by 0 bases, with 6 bases of the junction left unmatched. The CDR3 bases are TGCAGCGAATCACAGGGGGCGATGAACACTGAAGCTTTCTTT. Encoded protein: CSESQGAMNTEAFF.

V usage is TRBV12-3 or TRBV12-4 and J usage is TRBJ2-5, with a tentative D call TRBD1 (6 bases). The J call is uncertain, as TRBJ2-7 better fits the DNA end. The CDR3 totals 13 residues. The CDR3 sequence is CASQQGISYEQYF. The DNA for the CDR3 is TGTGCCAGCCAACAGGGAATTTCCTACGAGCAGTACTTC.

This clonotype was seen only a few times. The gene calls are TRBV7-9 and TRBJ2-1, with 12 bases that match TRBD2. From germline, CDR1 is SEHNR and CDR2 FQNEAQ (reference sequence). The CDR3 has 17 residues. After removal of 5 bases from V and 4 bases from J, the junction contained 9 bases not matched to a gene. The DNA of the CDR3 is TGTGCCAGCAGCCCTCGGACTAGCGGGGACCCTTACAATGAGCAGTTCTTC. It specifies CASSPRTSGDPYNEQFF.